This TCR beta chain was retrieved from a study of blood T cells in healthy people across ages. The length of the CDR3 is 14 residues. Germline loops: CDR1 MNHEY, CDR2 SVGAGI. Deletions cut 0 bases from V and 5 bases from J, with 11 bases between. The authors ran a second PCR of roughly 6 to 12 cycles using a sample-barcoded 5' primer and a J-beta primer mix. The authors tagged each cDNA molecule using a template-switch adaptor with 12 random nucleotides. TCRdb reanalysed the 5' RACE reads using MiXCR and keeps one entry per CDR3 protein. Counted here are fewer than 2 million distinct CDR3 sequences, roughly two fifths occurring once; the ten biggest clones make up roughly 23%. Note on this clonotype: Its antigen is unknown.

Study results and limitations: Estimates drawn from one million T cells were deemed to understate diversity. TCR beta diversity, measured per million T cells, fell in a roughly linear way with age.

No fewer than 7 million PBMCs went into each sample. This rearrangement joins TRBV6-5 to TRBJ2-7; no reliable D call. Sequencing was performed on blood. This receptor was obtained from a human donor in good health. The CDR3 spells CASSYSSRWDEQYF. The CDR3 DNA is TGTGCCAGCAGTTACTCCAGCAGATGGGACGAGCAGTACTTC.